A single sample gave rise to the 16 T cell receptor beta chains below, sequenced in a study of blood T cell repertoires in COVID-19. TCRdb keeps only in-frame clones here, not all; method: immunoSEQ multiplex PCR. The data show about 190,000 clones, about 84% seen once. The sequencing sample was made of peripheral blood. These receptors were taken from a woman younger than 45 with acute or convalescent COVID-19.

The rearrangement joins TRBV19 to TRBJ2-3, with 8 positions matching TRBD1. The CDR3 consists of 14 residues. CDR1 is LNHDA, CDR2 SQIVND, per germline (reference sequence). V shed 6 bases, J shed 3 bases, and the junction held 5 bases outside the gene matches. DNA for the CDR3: TGTGCCAGTAGATGGACAGGGACGACAGATACGCAGTATTTT. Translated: CASRWTGTTDTQYF.

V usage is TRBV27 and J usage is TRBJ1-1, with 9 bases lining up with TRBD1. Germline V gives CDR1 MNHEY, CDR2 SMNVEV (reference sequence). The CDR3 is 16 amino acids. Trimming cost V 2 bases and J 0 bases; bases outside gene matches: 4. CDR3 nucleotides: TGTGCCAGCAGTTTAGGGGGACAGGGCATGAACACTGAAGCTTTCTTT. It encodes CASSLGGQGMNTEAFF.

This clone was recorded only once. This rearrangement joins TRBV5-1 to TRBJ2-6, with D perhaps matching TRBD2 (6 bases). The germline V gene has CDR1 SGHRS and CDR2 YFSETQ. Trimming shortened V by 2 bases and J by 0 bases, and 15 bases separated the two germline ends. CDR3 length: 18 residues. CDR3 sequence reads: CASSLVRAGLSGANVLTF. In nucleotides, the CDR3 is TGCGCCAGCAGCTTAGTTAGAGCGGGTCTCTCTGGGGCCAACGTCCTGACTTTC. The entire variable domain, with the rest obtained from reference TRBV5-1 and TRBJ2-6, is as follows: KAGVTQTPRYLIKTRGQQVTLSCSPISGHRSVSWYQQTPGQGLQFLFEYFSETQRNKGNFPGRFSGRQFSNSRSEMNVSTLELGDSALYLCASSLVRAGLSGANVLTFGAGSRLTVL.

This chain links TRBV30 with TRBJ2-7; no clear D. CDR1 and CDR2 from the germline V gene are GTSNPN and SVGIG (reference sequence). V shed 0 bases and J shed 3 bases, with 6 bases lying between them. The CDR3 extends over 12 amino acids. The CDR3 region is CAWSVRSYEQYF. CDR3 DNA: TGTGCCTGGAGTGTACGTAGCTACGAGCAGTACTTC.

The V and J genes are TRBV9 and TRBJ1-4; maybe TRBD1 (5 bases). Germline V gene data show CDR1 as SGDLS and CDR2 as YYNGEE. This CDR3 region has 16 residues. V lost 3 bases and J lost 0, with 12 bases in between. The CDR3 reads CASSALAGATNEKLFF. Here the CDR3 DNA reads TGTGCCAGCAGCGCCCTGGCGGGGGCAACTAATGAAAAACTGTTTTTT.

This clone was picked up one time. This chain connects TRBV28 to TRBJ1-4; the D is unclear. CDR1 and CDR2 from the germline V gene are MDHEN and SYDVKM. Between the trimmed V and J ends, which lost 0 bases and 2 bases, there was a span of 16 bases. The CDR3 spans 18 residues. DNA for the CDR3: TGTGCCAGCAGTTTATGGGGTTGGAGGACGGATACTAATGAAAAACTGTTTTTT. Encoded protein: CASSLWGWRTDTNEKLFF.

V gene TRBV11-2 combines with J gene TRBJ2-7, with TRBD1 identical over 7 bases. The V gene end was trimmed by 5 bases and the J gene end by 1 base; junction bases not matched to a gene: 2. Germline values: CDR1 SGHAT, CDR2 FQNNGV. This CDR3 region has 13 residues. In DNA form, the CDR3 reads TGTGCCAGCAGCGCGGACAGGTCCTACGAGCAGTACTTC. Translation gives CASSADRSYEQYF.

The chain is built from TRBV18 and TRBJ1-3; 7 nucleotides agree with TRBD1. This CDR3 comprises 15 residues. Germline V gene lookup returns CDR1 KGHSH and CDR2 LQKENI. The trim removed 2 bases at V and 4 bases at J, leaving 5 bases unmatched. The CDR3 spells CASSPGQARGNTIYF. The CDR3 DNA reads TGTGCCAGCTCACCAGGACAGGCAAGAGGAAACACCATATATTTT. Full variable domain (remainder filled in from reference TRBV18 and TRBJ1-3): NAGVMQNPRHLVRRRGQEARLRCSPMKGHSHVYWYRQLPEEGLKFMVYLQKENIIDESGMPKERFSAEFPKEGPSILRIQQVVRGDSAAYFCASSPGQARGNTIYFGEGSWLTVV.

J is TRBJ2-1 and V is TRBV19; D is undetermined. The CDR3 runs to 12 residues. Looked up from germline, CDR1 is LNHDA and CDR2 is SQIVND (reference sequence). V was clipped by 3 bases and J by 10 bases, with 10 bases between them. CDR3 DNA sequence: TGTGCCAGTAGTATCCCCCCCAGGGAGCAGTTCTTC. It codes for CASSIPPREQFF. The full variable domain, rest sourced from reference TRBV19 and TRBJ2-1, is DGGITQSPKYLFRKEGQNVTLSCEQNLNHDAMYWYRQDPGQGLRLIYYSQIVNDFQKGDIAEGYSVSREKKESFPLTVTSAQKNPTAFYLCASSIPPREQFFGPGTRLTVL.

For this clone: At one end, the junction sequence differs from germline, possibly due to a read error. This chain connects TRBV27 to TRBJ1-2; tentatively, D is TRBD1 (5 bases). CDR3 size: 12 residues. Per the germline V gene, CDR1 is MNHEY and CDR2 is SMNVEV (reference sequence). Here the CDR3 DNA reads TGTGCCAGCAGTTTATTCGGCAGGGAAAAGTACTTC. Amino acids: CASSLFGREKYF.

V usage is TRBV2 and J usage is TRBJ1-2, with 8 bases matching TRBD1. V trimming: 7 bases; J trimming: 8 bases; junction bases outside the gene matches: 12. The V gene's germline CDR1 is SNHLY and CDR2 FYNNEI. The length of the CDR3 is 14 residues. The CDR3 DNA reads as TGTGCCAGCACCCGACAGGGGCTCGTAAGGGGCTACACCTTC. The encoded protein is CASTRQGLVRGYTF.

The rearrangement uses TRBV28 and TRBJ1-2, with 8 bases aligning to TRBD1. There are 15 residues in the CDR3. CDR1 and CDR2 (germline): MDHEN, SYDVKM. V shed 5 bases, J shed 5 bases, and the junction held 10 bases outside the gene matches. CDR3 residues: CASSPPSDRGYGYTF. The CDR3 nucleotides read TGTGCCAGCAGTCCCCCCTCCGACAGGGGATATGGCTACACCTTC.

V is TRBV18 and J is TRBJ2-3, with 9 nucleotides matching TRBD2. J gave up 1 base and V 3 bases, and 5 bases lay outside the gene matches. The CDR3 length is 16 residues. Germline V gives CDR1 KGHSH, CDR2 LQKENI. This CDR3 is CASSPVAGVGTDTQYF. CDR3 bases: TGTGCCAGCTCACCTGTAGCGGGAGTGGGCACAGATACGCAGTATTTT.

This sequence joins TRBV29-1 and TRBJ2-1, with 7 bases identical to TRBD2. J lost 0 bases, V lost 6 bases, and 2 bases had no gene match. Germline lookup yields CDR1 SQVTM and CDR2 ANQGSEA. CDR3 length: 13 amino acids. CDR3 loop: CSVLAASYNEQFF. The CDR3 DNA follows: TGCAGCGTCCTAGCGGCCTCCTACAATGAGCAGTTCTTC.

Here the CDR3 reads CASSVDLQQPQHF. CDR3 bases: TGTGCCAGCAGCGTAGATCTCCAGCAGCCCCAGCATTTT. The V and J genes are TRBV9 and TRBJ1-5; D gene unclear. Trimming took off 0 bases at V and 7 bases at J, with 8 bases between the two ends. The CDR3 loop spans 13 amino acids. Germline V gene lookup returns CDR1 SGDLS and CDR2 YYNGEE.

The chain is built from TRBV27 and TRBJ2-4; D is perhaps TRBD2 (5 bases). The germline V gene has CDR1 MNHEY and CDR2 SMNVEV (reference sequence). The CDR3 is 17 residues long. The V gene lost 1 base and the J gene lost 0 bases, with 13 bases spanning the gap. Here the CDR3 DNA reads TGTGCCAGCAGTTTATATCGTCGGGCGGGAGCCAAAAACATTCAGTACTTC. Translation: CASSLYRRAGAKNIQYF.